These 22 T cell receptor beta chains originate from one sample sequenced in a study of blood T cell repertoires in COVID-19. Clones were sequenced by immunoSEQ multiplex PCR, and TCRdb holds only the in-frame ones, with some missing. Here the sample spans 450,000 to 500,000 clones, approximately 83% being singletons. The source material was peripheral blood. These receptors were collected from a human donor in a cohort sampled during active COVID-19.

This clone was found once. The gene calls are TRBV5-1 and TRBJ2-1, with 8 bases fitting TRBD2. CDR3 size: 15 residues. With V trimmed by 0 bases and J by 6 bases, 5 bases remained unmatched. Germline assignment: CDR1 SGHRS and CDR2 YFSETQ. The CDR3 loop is CASSLAQRETNEQFF. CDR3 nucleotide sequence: TGCGCCAGCAGCTTGGCCCAGCGGGAGACCAATGAGCAGTTCTTC.

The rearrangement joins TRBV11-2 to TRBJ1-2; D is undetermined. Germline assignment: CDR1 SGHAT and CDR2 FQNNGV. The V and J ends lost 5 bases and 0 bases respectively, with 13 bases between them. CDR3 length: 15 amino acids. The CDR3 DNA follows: TGTGCCAGCAGCCACCTCAGGAGGACTAACTATGGCTACACCTTC. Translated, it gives CASSHLRRTNYGYTF.

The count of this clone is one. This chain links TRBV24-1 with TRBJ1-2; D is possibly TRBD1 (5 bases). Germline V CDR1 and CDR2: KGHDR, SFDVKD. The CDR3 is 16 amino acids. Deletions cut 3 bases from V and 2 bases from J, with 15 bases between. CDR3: CATSDADSPRNYGYTF. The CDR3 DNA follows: TGTGCCACCAGTGATGCCGACAGCCCACGAAACTATGGCTACACCTTC.

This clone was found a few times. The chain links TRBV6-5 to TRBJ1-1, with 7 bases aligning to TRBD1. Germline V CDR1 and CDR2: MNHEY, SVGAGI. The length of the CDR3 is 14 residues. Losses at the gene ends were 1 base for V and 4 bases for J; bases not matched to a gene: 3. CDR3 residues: CASSYYPGGTEAFF. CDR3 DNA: TGTGCCAGCAGTTACTATCCAGGGGGCACTGAAGCTTTCTTT.

The CDR3 bases are TGTGCCAGCAGCCCAACCGGGTACCAAGAGACCCAGTACTTC. As protein: CASSPTGYQETQYF. This chain joins TRBV3-1 (or the pseudogene TRBV3-2) and TRBJ2-5; D unclear. The CDR3 loop spans 14 amino acids. Per germline, CDR1 LGHDT and CDR2 YNNKEL (reference sequence). The ends were cut back, 4 bases at V and 0 bases at J, with 9 bases in the middle.

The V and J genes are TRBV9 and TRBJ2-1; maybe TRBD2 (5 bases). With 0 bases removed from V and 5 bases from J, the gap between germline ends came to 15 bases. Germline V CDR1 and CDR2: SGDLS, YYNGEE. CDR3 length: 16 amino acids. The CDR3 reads CASSVAPAGVDNEQFF. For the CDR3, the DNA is TGTGCCAGCAGCGTAGCTCCCGCGGGTGTCGACAATGAGCAGTTCTTC.

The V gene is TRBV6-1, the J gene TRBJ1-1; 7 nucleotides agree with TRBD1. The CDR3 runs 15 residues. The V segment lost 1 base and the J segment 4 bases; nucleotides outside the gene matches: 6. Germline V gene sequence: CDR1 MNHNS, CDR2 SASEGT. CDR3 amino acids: CASSEEGRGSTEAFF. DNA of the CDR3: TGTGCCAGCAGTGAAGAAGGCAGGGGGTCCACTGAAGCTTTCTTT.

The CDR3 nucleotides are TGTGCCAGCAGCTTGGACACATCCTACGAGCAGTACTTC. Translating it yields CASSLDTSYEQYF. J is TRBJ2-7 and V is TRBV11-2, with D perhaps TRBD1 (5 bases). The germline V and J ends were trimmed by 3 bases and 1 base, with 7 bases remaining between them. This CDR3 is 13 amino acids long. The germline V gene has CDR1 SGHAT and CDR2 FQNNGV.

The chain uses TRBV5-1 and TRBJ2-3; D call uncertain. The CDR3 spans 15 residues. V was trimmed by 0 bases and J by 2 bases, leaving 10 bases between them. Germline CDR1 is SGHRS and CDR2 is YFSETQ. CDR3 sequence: CASSLGAPDTDTQYF. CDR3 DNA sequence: TGCGCCAGCAGCTTGGGGGCGCCAGACACAGATACGCAGTATTTT. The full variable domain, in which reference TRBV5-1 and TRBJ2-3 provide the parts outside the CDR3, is KAGVTQTPRYLIKTRGQQVTLSCSPISGHRSVSWYQQTPGQGLQFLFEYFSETQRNKGNFPGRFSGRQFSNSRSEMNVSTLELGDSALYLCASSLGAPDTDTQYFGPGTRLTVL.

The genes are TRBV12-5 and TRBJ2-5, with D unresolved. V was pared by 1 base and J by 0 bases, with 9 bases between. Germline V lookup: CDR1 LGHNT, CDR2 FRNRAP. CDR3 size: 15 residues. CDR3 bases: TGTGCTAGTGGTTTGGGTTTCAGCGACCAAGAGACCCAGTACTTC. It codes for CASGLGFSDQETQYF.

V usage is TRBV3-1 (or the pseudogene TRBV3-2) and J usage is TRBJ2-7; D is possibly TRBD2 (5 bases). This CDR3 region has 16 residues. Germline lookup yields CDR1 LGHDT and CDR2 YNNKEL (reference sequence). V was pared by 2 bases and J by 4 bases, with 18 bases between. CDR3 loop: CASSQFSGLTIYEQYF. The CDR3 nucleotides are TGTGCCAGCAGCCAATTCTCAGGACTGACGATTTACGAGCAGTACTTC.

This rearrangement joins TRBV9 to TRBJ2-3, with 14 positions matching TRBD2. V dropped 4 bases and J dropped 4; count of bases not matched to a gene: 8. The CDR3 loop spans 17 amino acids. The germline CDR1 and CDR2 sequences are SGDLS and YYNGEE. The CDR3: CASSPQPGLAGADTQYF. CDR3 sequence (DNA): TGTGCCAGCAGCCCACAGCCGGGACTAGCGGGAGCAGATACGCAGTATTTT.

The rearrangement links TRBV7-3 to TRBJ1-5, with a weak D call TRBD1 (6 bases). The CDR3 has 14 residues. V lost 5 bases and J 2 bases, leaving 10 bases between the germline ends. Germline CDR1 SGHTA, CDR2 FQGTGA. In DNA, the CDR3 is TGTGCCAGCAGCCGGGAGGGGGGCAATCAGCCCCAGCATTTT. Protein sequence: CASSREGGNQPQHF.

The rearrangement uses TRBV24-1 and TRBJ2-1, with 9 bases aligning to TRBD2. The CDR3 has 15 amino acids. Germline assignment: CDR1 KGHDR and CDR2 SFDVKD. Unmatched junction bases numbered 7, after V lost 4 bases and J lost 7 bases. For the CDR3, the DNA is TGTGCCACCAGTGACCCGGGACTAGCAGGGAATGAGCAGTTCTTC. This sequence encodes CATSDPGLAGNEQFF.

As DNA, the CDR3 is TGTGCCAGCGGACTCAACAATCAGCCCCAGCATTTT. Translation: CASGLNNQPQHF. The J gene is TRBJ1-5, the V gene TRBV28; no firm D call. Germline loops: CDR1 MDHEN, CDR2 SYDVKM. V lost 8 bases and J lost 3, with 8 bases in between. The CDR3 length is 12 residues.

CDR3 DNA sequence: TGTGCCAGTAGTATGACAGGGGACTATGGCTACACCTTC. It translates to CASSMTGDYGYTF. The chain employs TRBV19 and TRBJ1-2, with TRBD1 matching over 8 bases. J gave up 3 bases and V 3 bases, and 0 bases lay outside the gene matches. Germline-derived CDR1 and CDR2 are LNHDA and SQIVND (reference sequence). This CDR3 has 13 amino acids.

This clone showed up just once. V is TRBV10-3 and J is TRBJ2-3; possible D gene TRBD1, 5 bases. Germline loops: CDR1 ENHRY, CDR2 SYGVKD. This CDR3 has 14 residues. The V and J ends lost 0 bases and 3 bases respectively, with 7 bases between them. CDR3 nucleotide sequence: TGTGCCATCAGTGAGTCTCAGGGAACAGATACGCAGTATTTT. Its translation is CAISESQGTDTQYF.

Here the CDR3 reads CASSKGLGSYNEQFF. In DNA form, the CDR3 reads TGTGCCAGCAGCAAAGGACTAGGCTCCTACAATGAGCAGTTCTTC. The V and J genes are TRBV11-3 and TRBJ2-1; 7 bases are a match to TRBD2. The V gene end was trimmed by 5 bases and the J gene end by 0 bases; junction bases not matched to a gene: 4. In germline, CDR1 is SGHNT, CDR2 YENEEA. The CDR3 has 15 amino acids.

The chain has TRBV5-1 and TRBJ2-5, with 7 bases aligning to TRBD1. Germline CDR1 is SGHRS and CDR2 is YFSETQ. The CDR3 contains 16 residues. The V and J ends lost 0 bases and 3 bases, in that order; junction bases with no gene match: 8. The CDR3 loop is CASSLGLIQGEETQYF. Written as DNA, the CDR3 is TGCGCCAGCAGCTTGGGGCTCATTCAGGGGGAAGAGACCCAGTACTTC.

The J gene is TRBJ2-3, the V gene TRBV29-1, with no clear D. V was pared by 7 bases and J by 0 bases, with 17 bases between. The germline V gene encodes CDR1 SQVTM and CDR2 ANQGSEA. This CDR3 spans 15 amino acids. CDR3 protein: CSAMRSAQSTDTQYF. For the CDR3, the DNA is TGCAGCGCTATGCGCTCAGCGCAAAGCACAGATACGCAGTATTTT.

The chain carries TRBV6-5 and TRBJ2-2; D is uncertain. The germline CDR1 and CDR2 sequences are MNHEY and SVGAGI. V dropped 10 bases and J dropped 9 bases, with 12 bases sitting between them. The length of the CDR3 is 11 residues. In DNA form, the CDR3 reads TGTGCCACCAGAGAGGTTTGGGAGCTGTTTTTT. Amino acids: CATREVWELFF.

CDR3 sequence reads: CAWEAGNSPLHF. CDR3 coding DNA: TGTGCCTGGGAGGCGGGGAATTCACCCCTCCACTTT. The chain carries TRBV30 and TRBJ1-6; unclear D gene. This CDR3 region has 12 residues. The V and J ends lost 5 bases and 7 bases respectively, with 9 bases between them. Per the germline V gene, CDR1 is GTSNPN and CDR2 is SVGIG (reference sequence).